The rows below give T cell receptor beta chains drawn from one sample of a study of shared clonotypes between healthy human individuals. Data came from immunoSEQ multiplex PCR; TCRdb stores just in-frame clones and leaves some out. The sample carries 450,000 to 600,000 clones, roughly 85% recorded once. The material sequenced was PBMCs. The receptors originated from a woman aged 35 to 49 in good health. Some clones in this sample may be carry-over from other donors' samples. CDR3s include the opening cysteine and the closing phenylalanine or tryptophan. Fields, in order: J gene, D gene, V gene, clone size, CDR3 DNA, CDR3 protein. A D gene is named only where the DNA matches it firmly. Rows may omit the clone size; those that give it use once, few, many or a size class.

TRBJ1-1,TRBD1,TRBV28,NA,TGTGCCAGCAGTTCGGGACAGGTAGTTGAAGCTTTCTTT,CASSSGQVVEAFF
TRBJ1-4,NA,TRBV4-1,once,TGCGCCAGCAGCCAAACAGGGCTCCCTTCCGAAAAACTGTTTTTT,CASSQTGLPSEKLFF
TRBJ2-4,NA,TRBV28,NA,TGTGCCAGCAGTCCACCAGGGGAGGGGGCGCGGAGGAAAGCCAAAAACATTCAGTACTTC,CASSPPGEGARRKAKNIQYF
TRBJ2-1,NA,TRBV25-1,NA,TGTGCCAGCTCACCCGCCGGGACTCCCTCAGATGAGCAGTTCTTC,CASSPAGTPSDEQFF
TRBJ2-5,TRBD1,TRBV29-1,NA,TGCAGCGTAGTCGGAGGACAGGGGCGCGGGGAGACCCAGTACTTC,CSVVGGQGRGETQYF
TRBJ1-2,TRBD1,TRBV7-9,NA,TGTGCCAGCAGCTTGATGGACAGGGGATACACCTTC,CASSLMDRGYTF
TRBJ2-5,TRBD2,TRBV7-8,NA,TGTGCCAGCACCAAGGGGAGGGCCTCGGAGACCCAGTACTTC,CASTKGRASETQYF
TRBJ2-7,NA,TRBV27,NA,TGTGCCAGCAGCTGGGGAGTATCCTACGAGCAGTACTTC,CASSWGVSYEQYF
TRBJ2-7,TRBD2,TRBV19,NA,TGTGCCAGTAAAGCAAGCGGGGATTCGGGGGAGCAGTACTTC,CASKASGDSGEQYF
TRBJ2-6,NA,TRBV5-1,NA,TGCGCCAGCAGCCTCAGGGCGAGTGGGGCCAACGTCCTGACTTTC,CASSLRASGANVLTF
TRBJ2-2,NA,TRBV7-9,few,TGTGCCAGCAGCGCAGACGGCCCGAACACCGGGGAGCTGTTTTTT,CASSADGPNTGELFF